This TCR beta chain was recorded in a study of read filtering for tumor transcriptome and immune sequencing. This library used roughly 400 ng RNA and molecular barcoded adaptors spanning alpha/delta and beta/gamma chains. TCRdb reprocessed the reads with MiXCR, giving one entry per CDR3 protein. The repertoire holds around 23,000 distinct CDR3 sequences, 20% to 25% seen once, with 40% to 55% in the top ten. Germline V gene sequence: CDR1 SNHLY, CDR2 FYNNEI. The CDR3 has 17 amino acids. The V gene lost 0 bases and the J gene lost 4 bases, with 17 bases spanning the gap. Worth noting for this clonotype: Given a much more abundant clone one base away, this may be a read error.

This receptor was obtained from a donor at least 40 years old with multiple myeloma. The sequencing sample was made of a population of CD138-negative cells sorted from bone marrow. The chain combines TRBV2 with TRBJ2-3, with a possible D match to TRBD2 (6 bases). CDR3 loop: CASSEALRGRSADTQYF. The DNA of the CDR3 is TGTGCCAGCAGTGAAGCGCTACGGGGGAGGAGCGCAGATACGCAGTATTTT.